These 5 T cell receptor beta chains were all obtained from the same sample, sequenced in a study of blood T cell repertoires in COVID-19. Method: immunoSEQ multiplex PCR; TCRdb's copy keeps in-frame clones and lacks some. The data show about 670,000 clones, approximately 90% seen once. Sequencing was performed on peripheral blood. Receptors were obtained from a woman between 18 and 30 years old with acute or convalescent COVID-19.

This rearrangement joins TRBV19 to TRBJ1-4; tentatively, D is TRBD1 (5 bases). V was shortened by 2 bases and J by 4 bases, with 11 bases between the two germline ends. CDR1 and CDR2 from the germline V gene are LNHDA and SQIVND (reference sequence). The CDR3 contains 15 residues. The CDR3 DNA sequence: TGTGCCAGTAGTATACGGCAGGGCGGTAATGAAAAACTGTTTTTT. Amino acids: CASSIRQGGNEKLFF.

The chain recombines TRBV6-5 with TRBJ2-2; 7 bases align to TRBD1. CDR3 length: 15 residues. CDR1 and CDR2 from the germline V gene are MNHEY and SVGAGI. V dropped 8 bases and J dropped 0; count of bases not matched to a gene: 6. The CDR3 region is CASSNRGSNTGELFF. In nucleotides, the CDR3 is TGTGCCAGCTCCAACAGGGGATCGAACACCGGGGAGCTGTTTTTT.

The rearrangement joins TRBV19 to TRBJ1-6; D may be TRBD1 (5 bases). The CDR3 has 15 residues. The V end was cut by 5 bases, the J end by 14 bases, with 22 bases between. Germline V gene sequence: CDR1 LNHDA, CDR2 SQIVND (reference sequence). The CDR3 protein is CASSWGTKGYLALHF. The CDR3 DNA reads TGTGCCAGTAGTTGGGGCACAAAGGGATATTTGGCCCTCCACTTT.

The rearrangement joins TRBV24-1 to TRBJ1-2; no reliable D call. Trimming cost V 3 bases and J 4 bases, with 14 bases left between them. Germline-derived CDR1 and CDR2 are KGHDR and SFDVKD. CDR3 length equals 15 residues. CDR3 bases: TGTGCCACCAGTGATCCCGGGAGTACTCCCTATGGCTACACCTTC. Its protein is CATSDPGSTPYGYTF.

Comments on this clone: The same CDR3 can be traced to other DNA sequences in this sample. The chain joins TRBV9 to TRBJ2-7; TRBD2 agrees at 8 bases. V was clipped by 2 bases and J by 7 bases; unmatched bases: 2. The CDR3 extends over 12 amino acids. Germline V gives CDR1 SGDLS, CDR2 YYNGEE. CDR3 sequence reads: CASSVPGGEQYF. The CDR3 DNA reads as TGTGCCAGCAGCGTCCCGGGGGGGGAGCAGTACTTC.